This T cell receptor beta chain was observed in a study of cytomegalovirus exposure and HLA in healthy donors. Overall study findings and caveats: Prior analysis indicated that the majority of TCR beta V segments exhibited productivity approximately 90% or approximately 30% of the time.

The CDR3 spans 15 residues. V lost 6 bases to trimming and J lost 4 bases; unmatched junction nucleotides: 7. Germline V gene data show CDR1 as ENHRY and CDR2 as SYGVKD. Researchers ran the PCR with 60 Vbeta and 13 Jbeta primers. Assay used: immunoSEQ multiplex PCR; TCRdb lists only in-frame clones, some missing. In the table there are 150,000 to 200,000 clones, 65% to 85% of which are singletons. To note about this clone: Its specificity is unknown.

This sequence was found in a woman aged 40 to 49 in good health and CMV-seropositive. Specimen: PBMCs. The chain carries TRBV10-3 and TRBJ2-3, with 10 bases lining up with TRBD2. The CDR3: CAIRTSGFGADTQYF. The CDR3 DNA follows: TGTGCCATCAGGACTAGCGGGTTTGGGGCAGATACGCAGTATTTT.